The sequence of this T cell receptor (beta chain) was determined in a study of blood T cell repertoires in COVID-19. Study-wide context: There were acute and convalescent COVID-19 samples, and they came from the United States, Italy and Spain. T cells, B-cell-depleted T cells, or PBMCs provided the cDNA or gDNA that served as material.

Methods used by the authors: Reference gene primer amplification gave nucleated cell count estimates. Using immunoSEQ multiplex PCR, the repertoire was profiled, and TCRdb retains in-frame clones only, with some absent. V and J calls and clone size come straight from that table; D and trimming were deduced from the DNA. The data hold about 74,000 clones, with 84% observed a single time. The germline CDR1 and CDR2 sequences are MNHEY and SVGAGI. The V segment lost 6 bases and the J segment 5 bases; nucleotides outside the gene matches: 6. The CDR3 runs 14 residues. The source material was peripheral blood. The clonotype was recovered from a man between 50 and 59 years old with active COVID-19. The chain combines TRBV6-5 with TRBJ1-5, with 8 bases fitting TRBD1. The CDR3 spells CASRKTGVDQPQHF. DNA of the CDR3: TGTGCCAGCAGGAAGACAGGGGTTGATCAGCCCCAGCATTTT.